Each of the 29 T cell receptor beta chains below was sequenced from the same sample in a study of T cell responses to AZD1222 COVID-19 vaccine (dated by TCRdb to 2020 to 2023). Reading the label with the study, this specimen's time point is: baseline before first vaccination. Library prep was done by the immunoSEQ multiplex PCR assay. Drawn from immuneACCESS, this table holds only the in-frame rearrangements with V and J called that TCRdb kept. Clones are partly lost; checked studies trace under half to an unresolved V gene and leave the rest unexplained. In this sample the table shows some 140,000 clones, about 93% of which occur a single time. The ten largest clones take up roughly 5.6% of the sample. The sample consisted of peripheral blood, taken on day 0 of AZD1222 vaccination. The receptors derive from an adult in good health.

On this clone: The DNA is omitted, as the CDR3 cannot be located on it reliably, and the CDR3 follows TCRdb's listing. The chain is built from TRBV10-2 and TRBJ1-1; the DNA was not used to check the table's D call, TRBD1. The CDR3 length equals 11 residues, ends included. In germline, CDR1 is WSHSY, CDR2 SAAADI. CDR3 sequence reads: CASSVGQGTFF.

The chain couples TRBV27 to TRBJ1-2; D not certain. The CDR3 extends over 14 amino acids. V shed 4 bases and J shed 4 bases, with 13 bases lying between them. Per the germline V gene, CDR1 is MNHEY and CDR2 is SMNVEV (reference sequence). For the CDR3, the DNA is TGTGCCAGCAGTTCCGGGTCGCGGGGCTATGGCTACACCTTC. Its protein product is CASSSGSRGYGYTF.

V usage is TRBV7-3 and J usage is TRBJ2-3; D is uncertain. V was clipped by 5 bases and J by 6 bases, with 12 bases between them. The CDR3 runs to 13 residues. The germline gives CDR1 SGHTA, CDR2 FQGTGA. CDR3 sequence: CASSPPARDTQYF. CDR3 in DNA: TGTGCCAGCAGCCCCCCCGCCAGGGATACGCAGTATTTT.

The chain employs TRBV5-1 and TRBJ1-1; tentative D call: TRBD1 (6 bases). The germline V gene encodes CDR1 SGHRS and CDR2 YFSETQ. The CDR3 totals 13 residues. V lost 7 bases and J lost 2, with 12 bases in between. The CDR3: CASGRGGNTEAFF. For the CDR3, the DNA is TGCGCCAGCGGGCGTGGGGGCAACACTGAAGCTTTCTTT.

The chain combines TRBV6-2 or TRBV6-3 with TRBJ2-7; D gene ambiguous. V lost 2 bases and J 3 bases, leaving 11 bases between the germline ends. The CDR3 length is 14 residues. Germline CDR1 is MNHEY and CDR2 is SVGEGT. This chain's CDR3 is CASSYPAQDYEQYF. DNA of the CDR3: TGTGCCAGCAGTTACCCCGCCCAAGACTACGAGCAGTACTTC.

The rearrangement joins TRBV6-2 or TRBV6-3 to TRBJ1-6; TRBD1 matches at 8 bases. From germline, CDR1 is MNHEY and CDR2 SVGEGT. The trim removed 5 bases at V and 7 bases at J, leaving 7 bases unmatched. This CDR3 has 15 residues. This CDR3 is CASSAKGQANSPLHF. The CDR3 nucleotides are TGTGCCAGCAGTGCCAAGGGACAGGCAAATTCACCCCTCCACTTT.

The chain employs TRBV7-3 and TRBJ2-3; 7 positions agree with TRBD2. Losses at the gene ends were 2 bases for V and 2 bases for J; bases not matched to a gene: 7. Germline CDR1 SGHTA, CDR2 FQGTGA. The CDR3 consists of 16 residues. The CDR3 is CASSLESSGYTDTQYF. The CDR3 DNA sequence: TGTGCCAGCAGCTTAGAGTCTAGCGGATACACAGATACGCAGTATTTT.

The CDR3 region is CASSLEVGGQPQHF. CDR3 DNA sequence: TGTGCCAGCAGCTTAGAAGTCGGGGGTCAGCCCCAGCATTTT. The chain joins TRBV7-9 to TRBJ1-5; D may be TRBD1 (5 bases). Germline-derived CDR1 and CDR2 are SEHNR and FQNEAQ (reference sequence). Trimming took 1 base from V and 6 from J, leaving 10 bases between them. CDR3 length: 14 residues.

The chain employs TRBV28 and TRBJ2-7; possible D gene TRBD1, 6 bases. The CDR3 has 16 amino acids. Germline lookup yields CDR1 MDHEN and CDR2 SYDVKM. V lost 4 bases and J lost 0, with 16 bases in between. The CDR3: CASSSPPRQVSYEQYF. The CDR3 DNA follows: TGTGCCAGCAGTTCCCCTCCCCGACAGGTCTCCTACGAGCAGTACTTC.

The chain recombines TRBV30 with TRBJ1-5; D gene unclear. Trimming took 0 bases from V and 4 from J, leaving 10 bases between them. This CDR3 contains 14 residues. Germline V lookup: CDR1 GTSNPN, CDR2 SVGIG (reference sequence). The CDR3 sequence is CAWSVGGSNQPQHF. CDR3 sequence (DNA): TGTGCCTGGAGTGTAGGAGGTAGTAATCAGCCCCAGCATTTT.

V usage is TRBV6-1 and J usage is TRBJ2-2, with D perhaps TRBD2 (6 bases). This CDR3 has 17 residues. Trimming removed 3 bases from V and 1 base from J, with 15 bases in between. The germline V gene has CDR1 MNHNS and CDR2 SASEGT. CDR3 protein: CASSDGLSGVNTGELFF. The DNA of the CDR3 is TGTGCCAGCAGTGACGGACTTAGCGGAGTGAACACCGGGGAGCTGTTTTTT.

The chain joins TRBV27 to TRBJ1-1; D gene uncertain. CDR1 is MNHEY and CDR2 is SMNVEV in the germline V gene (reference sequence). The length of the CDR3 is 14 residues. The V and J ends lost 1 base and 1 base respectively, with 7 bases between them. CDR3: CASSLWAGNTEAFF. The CDR3 nucleotides are TGTGCCAGCAGTTTATGGGCGGGGAACACTGAAGCTTTCTTT.

Here the CDR3 DNA reads TGTGCCAGCAGCTTAGTGGGCAGGGGGGGCAATCAGCCCCAGCATTTT. It encodes CASSLVGRGGNQPQHF. The chain uses TRBV11-3 and TRBJ1-5, with 7 bases that match TRBD1. The germline V gene has CDR1 SGHNT and CDR2 YENEEA. V gave up 1 base and J gave up 2 bases; unmatched junction bases: 5. The CDR3 sequence is 16 residues long.

The chain joins TRBV19 to TRBJ2-3; D remains unclear. The CDR3 spans 12 residues. Trimming removed 4 bases from V and 5 bases from J, with 7 bases in between. Germline V CDR1 and CDR2: LNHDA, SQIVND (reference sequence). In DNA, the CDR3 is TGTGCCAGTAGTACCGCTAAAGATACGCAGTATTTT. Amino acid sequence: CASSTAKDTQYF. Looking up the rest from reference TRBV19 and TRBJ2-3 gives the full variable domain: DGGITQSPKYLFRKEGQNVTLSCEQNLNHDAMYWYRQDPGQGLRLIYYSQIVNDFQKGDIAEGYSVSREKKESFPLTVTSAQKNPTAFYLCASSTAKDTQYFGPGTRLTVL.

The genes are TRBV7-2 and TRBJ2-3; 8 nucleotides agree with TRBD2. Germline loops: CDR1 SGHTA, CDR2 FQGNSA. The CDR3 is 15 amino acids. The V and J ends lost 4 bases and 5 bases, in that order; junction bases with no gene match: 8. The CDR3 loop is CASSSLAAWGDTQYF. Written as DNA, the CDR3 is TGTGCCAGCAGCTCACTAGCGGCCTGGGGAGATACGCAGTATTTT.

This chain connects TRBV2 to TRBJ1-2; D uncertain. This CDR3 region has 10 residues. CDR1 is SNHLY, CDR2 FYNNEI, per germline. V was trimmed by 8 bases and J by 8 bases, leaving 9 bases between them. The CDR3: CASRSGGYTF. CDR3 bases: TGTGCCAGCCGGTCTGGGGGCTACACCTTC. Full variable domain (missing parts from reference TRBV2 and TRBJ1-2): EPEVTQTPSHQVTQMGQEVILRCVPISNHLYFYWYRQILGQKVEFLVSFYNNEISEKSEIFDDQFSVERPDGSNFTLKIRSTKLEDSAMYFCASRSGGYTFGSGTRLTVV.

The chain has TRBV7-9 and TRBJ2-2; 8 nucleotides match TRBD1. The CDR3 totals 16 residues. Germline V gene lookup returns CDR1 SEHNR and CDR2 FQNEAQ (reference sequence). J lost 4 bases, V lost 4 bases, and 8 bases had no gene match. The CDR3 bases are TGTGCCAGCAGCTCCGCCGGGACAGGACCCACCGGGGAGCTGTTTTTT. Its translation is CASSSAGTGPTGELFF.

V is TRBV11-2 and J is TRBJ1-3, with TRBD1 matching over 10 bases. Per germline, CDR1 SGHAT and CDR2 FQNNGV. This CDR3 has 15 residues. V shed 5 bases, J shed 3 bases, and the junction held 4 bases outside the gene matches. The CDR3: CASSTGQGFGNTIYF. For the CDR3, the DNA is TGTGCCAGCAGCACGGGACAGGGGTTTGGAAACACCATATATTTT.

J is TRBJ2-7 and V is TRBV6-5; the D gene is possibly TRBD1 (6 bases). Germline V gives CDR1 MNHEY, CDR2 SVGAGI. V gave up 2 bases and J gave up 6 bases, with 14 bases separating them. The CDR3 has 14 residues. CDR3 nucleotide sequence: TGTGCCAGCAGTTACGAGGCTAGGGGGAGCGAGCAGTACTTC. Protein sequence: CASSYEARGSEQYF.

The chain employs TRBV6-5 and TRBJ1-5; the D gene is possibly TRBD1 (5 bases). The germline V gene has CDR1 MNHEY and CDR2 SVGAGI. V dropped 7 bases and J dropped 6 bases, with 19 bases sitting between them. The CDR3 extends over 15 amino acids. This chain's CDR3 is CASTAALGGIQPQHF. CDR3 DNA sequence: TGTGCCAGCACCGCAGCCCTGGGGGGAATTCAGCCCCAGCATTTT.

This clone is a singleton in its sample. This chain connects TRBV2 to TRBJ1-3, with no clear D. The V end lost 3 bases, the J end lost 0 bases, and 9 bases lay between the germline ends. The CDR3 extends over 15 amino acids. Germline V gene sequence: CDR1 SNHLY, CDR2 FYNNEI. The CDR3 DNA reads as TGTGCCAGCAGTGATGGCGCTTACTCTGGAAACACCATATATTTT. Its translation: CASSDGAYSGNTIYF.

V gene TRBV7-9 combines with J gene TRBJ2-1; D is ambiguous. There are 13 residues in the CDR3. CDR1 is SEHNR and CDR2 is FQNEAQ in the germline V gene (reference sequence). The V end was cut by 3 bases, the J end by 5 bases, with 8 bases between. As DNA, the CDR3 is TGTGCCAGCAGCTTGGGTGCCCACAATGAGCAGTTCTTC. Amino acids: CASSLGAHNEQFF.

The chain is built from TRBV10-3 and TRBJ2-3; D is tentatively TRBD1 or TRBD2 (5 bases each). Trimming left V 6 bases short and J 4 bases short, with 17 bases between. Germline lookup yields CDR1 ENHRY and CDR2 SYGVKD. This CDR3 region has 15 residues. This CDR3 reads CAISDGTLSADTQYF. The CDR3 DNA is TGTGCCATCAGCGACGGGACCCTGTCGGCAGATACGCAGTATTTT.

The genes are TRBV28 and TRBJ1-4; D is unresolved. Germline V gene lookup returns CDR1 MDHEN and CDR2 SYDVKM. The CDR3 totals 16 residues. V lost 3 bases and J lost 4, with 15 bases in between. The CDR3 here is CASSFSREGVNEKLFF. The CDR3 DNA sequence: TGTGCCAGCAGTTTTTCCCGTGAGGGAGTTAATGAAAAACTGTTTTTT.

The gene calls are TRBV6-1 and TRBJ1-2; D is ambiguous. The CDR3 is made up of 11 amino acids. V was clipped by 2 bases and J by 7 bases, with 5 bases between them. The V gene's germline CDR1 is MNHNS and CDR2 SASEGT. CDR3 region: CASSEIGGYTF. CDR3 coding DNA: TGTGCCAGCAGTGAAATTGGTGGCTACACCTTC.

This clone was observed a few times. The chain has TRBV4-2 and TRBJ1-4; D is perhaps TRBD1 (5 bases). V dropped 0 bases and J dropped 10 bases, with 6 bases sitting between them. Germline lookup yields CDR1 LGHNA and CDR2 YNFKEQ. The CDR3 length is 12 residues. The CDR3 DNA sequence: TGTGCCAGCAGCCAAGAAGGGACAAAACTGTTTTTT. Translating it yields CASSQEGTKLFF.

The chain's CDR3 is CASSMSRADSPLHF. As DNA, the CDR3 is TGTGCCAGTAGTATGAGCAGGGCCGACTCACCCCTCCACTTT. The genes are TRBV19 and TRBJ1-6; perhaps TRBD1 as D (5 bases). V lost 3 bases and J lost 10, with 13 bases in between. Germline V gives CDR1 LNHDA, CDR2 SQIVND (reference sequence). The CDR3 spans 14 residues.

This chain joins TRBV7-9 and TRBJ2-2; D unclear. CDR3 length: 15 residues. Germline V lookup: CDR1 SEHNR, CDR2 FQNEAQ (reference sequence). The V and J ends lost 5 bases and 2 bases respectively, with 12 bases between them. CDR3 loop: CASSTWTANTGELFF. As DNA, the CDR3 is TGTGCCAGCAGCACGTGGACGGCCAACACCGGGGAGCTGTTTTTT.

The chain has TRBV10-3 and TRBJ1-1; a weak D match, TRBD1 (6 bases). Trimming cost V 0 bases and J 4 bases, with 12 bases left between them. Germline lookup yields CDR1 ENHRY and CDR2 SYGVKD. The CDR3 is 15 residues long. The CDR3 sequence is CAISESGGSGTEAFF. In DNA form, the CDR3 reads TGTGCCATCAGTGAGTCGGGGGGCTCCGGCACTGAAGCTTTCTTT.